Described below is a single T cell receptor (beta chain) sequence and its context. These data belong to a study of blood T cell repertoires in COVID-19. On the study more broadly: PBMCs, B-cell-depleted T cells, or T cells were the source of the cDNA or gDNA that made up the material.

Assay used: immunoSEQ multiplex PCR; TCRdb lists only in-frame clones, some missing. The table records about 140,000 clones, approximately 80% of them present only once. Trimming removed 3 bases from V and 1 base from J; junction bases left unmatched: 4. Germline V gives CDR1 LNHDA, CDR2 SQIVND (reference sequence). There are 15 residues in the CDR3. This receptor was identified in a woman at least 80 years old with active or convalescent COVID-19. Sequenced sample: peripheral blood. The rearrangement joins TRBV19 to TRBJ1-1; 8 nucleotides agree with TRBD1. This chain's CDR3 is CASSIPGTGNTEAFF. The CDR3 bases are TGTGCCAGTAGTATCCCTGGGACAGGGAACACTGAAGCTTTCTTT.